The 30 T cell receptor beta chains below were found in one sample sequenced in a study of cytomegalovirus exposure and HLA in healthy donors. PCR primers comprised 60 Vbeta and 13 Jbeta primers. This table comes from immunoSEQ multiplex PCR, and its TCRdb copy is limited to in-frame clones, with some not included. The table records more than 65,000 clones, approximately 79% of them present only once. Sequences were obtained from PBMCs. These receptors were collected from a female donor in good health and CMV-seronegative.

This chain links TRBV9 with TRBJ2-7, with D possibly being TRBD1 (6 bases). This CDR3 comprises 15 residues. Germline V gives CDR1 SGDLS, CDR2 YYNGEE. Trimming took off 0 bases at V and 0 bases at J, with 10 bases between the two ends. CDR3 nucleotides: TGTGCCAGCAGCGTAGCAGGGGCTAGCTCCTACGAGCAGTACTTC. Amino acid sequence: CASSVAGASSYEQYF.

The V call is TRBV6-6, the J call TRBJ1-1; 7 nucleotides agree with TRBD1. Germline CDR1 reads MNHNY; CDR2 reads SVGAGI (reference sequence). The CDR3 spans 11 residues. Trimming took 10 bases from V and 1 from J; bases not matched to a gene: 0. The chain's CDR3 is CATGGNTEAFF. The CDR3 DNA is TGTGCCACAGGGGGGAACACTGAAGCTTTCTTT.

The CDR3 spells CASSPRTRVSTDTQYF. CDR3 nucleotides: TGTGCCAGCAGCCCGCGAACTAGGGTGAGCACAGATACGCAGTATTTT. The chain combines TRBV7-8 with TRBJ2-3; weak D call: TRBD2 (5 bases). Germline CDR1 and CDR2: SGHVS and FQNEAQ. V lost 5 bases to trimming and J lost 0 bases, with 15 bases between them. This CDR3 is 16 amino acids long.

The rearrangement uses TRBV15 and TRBJ2-7; a weak D match, TRBD1 (6 bases). The CDR3 spans 14 residues. V was shortened by 3 bases and J by 5 bases, with 14 bases between the two germline ends. Per germline, CDR1 LNHNV and CDR2 YYDKDF (reference sequence). The CDR3 DNA reads TGTGCCACCAGCAGGAACAGGGAATCCCACGAGCAGTACTTC. Translating gives CATSRNRESHEQYF.

Points on this clone: Distinct nucleotide sequences in the sample also encode this CDR3. This chain connects TRBV30 to TRBJ2-5; no definite D call. The CDR3 is 11 residues long. Trimming shortened V by 1 base and J by 5 bases, and 5 bases separated the two germline ends. Germline V CDR1 and CDR2: GTSNPN, SVGIG (reference sequence). CDR3: CAWSARETQYF. CDR3 nucleotides: TGTGCCTGGAGTGCCAGGGAGACCCAGTACTTC.

J is TRBJ1-2 and V is TRBV30; D gene ambiguous. V dropped 0 bases and J dropped 6 bases, with 11 bases sitting between them. The CDR3 totals 13 residues. Germline values: CDR1 GTSNPN, CDR2 SVGIG (reference sequence). CDR3 DNA sequence: TGTGCCTGGAGTGTCCTAACGCCCAATGGCTACACCTTC. Encoded protein: CAWSVLTPNGYTF.

J is TRBJ1-2 and V is TRBV6-5, with D possibly matching TRBD1 (5 bases). Germline loops: CDR1 MNHEY, CDR2 SVGAGI. This CDR3 has 13 amino acids. The V gene lost 6 bases and the J gene lost 4 bases, with 12 bases spanning the gap. In DNA, the CDR3 is TGTGCCAGCAGCCGGGACTCTCTCTATGGCTACACCTTC. It specifies CASSRDSLYGYTF.

V and J are TRBV6-5 and TRBJ2-1, with D perhaps TRBD2 (6 bases). The CDR3 covers 16 residues. V dropped 1 base and J dropped 0 bases, with 10 bases sitting between them. Germline CDR1 and CDR2: MNHEY and SVGAGI. CDR3 protein: CASSYFGGSSYNEQFF. The DNA for the CDR3 is TGTGCCAGCAGTTACTTTGGGGGGAGCTCCTACAATGAGCAGTTCTTC.

This sequence joins TRBV6-1 and TRBJ2-7; possibly TRBD2 for D (6 bases). This CDR3 region has 12 residues. Trimming removed 2 bases from V and 5 bases from J, with 7 bases in between. From germline, CDR1 is MNHNS and CDR2 SASEGT. The CDR3 DNA follows: TGTGCCAGCAGTGAATGGAGGGACGAGCAGTACTTC. It codes for CASSEWRDEQYF.

This clone was seen a single time. The chain employs TRBV5-1 and TRBJ2-3; D gene unclear. Germline V lookup: CDR1 SGHRS, CDR2 YFSETQ. This CDR3 spans 17 amino acids. V shed 0 bases and J shed 0 bases, with 14 bases lying between them. CDR3 sequence reads: CASSLDPRGGSTDTQYF. The CDR3 DNA is TGCGCCAGCAGCTTGGACCCTAGAGGTGGAAGCACAGATACGCAGTATTTT.

The V call is TRBV29-1, the J call TRBJ1-1; D perhaps matches TRBD1 (6 bases). This CDR3 spans 13 amino acids. Looked up from germline, CDR1 is SQVTM and CDR2 is ANQGSEA. The V and J ends lost 3 bases and 5 bases respectively, with 13 bases between them. CDR3 loop: CSVDRGAMTEAFF. For the CDR3, the DNA is TGCAGCGTTGACCGGGGGGCGATGACTGAAGCTTTCTTT.

The CDR3 DNA sequence: TGTGCCATCAGTGAGGGGACTAGCGGGTACAATGAGCAGTTCTTC. Residues: CAISEGTSGYNEQFF. The V call is TRBV10-3, the J call TRBJ2-1, with 12 bases matching TRBD2. This CDR3 region has 15 residues. With 2 bases clipped from V and 4 bases from J, the junction kept 0 bases outside the gene matches. Looked up from germline, CDR1 is ENHRY and CDR2 is SYGVKD.

The chain combines TRBV5-8 with TRBJ1-1; D unclear. Germline V gene sequence: CDR1 SGHTS, CDR2 YDEGEE. CDR3 length equals 13 residues. Trimming took 4 bases from V and 4 from J, leaving 11 bases between them. The CDR3 bases are TGTGCCAGCAGCGTCCAATCGAGCACTGAAGCTTTCTTT. This sequence encodes CASSVQSSTEAFF.

The V gene is TRBV5-4, the J gene TRBJ2-1; maybe TRBD2 (5 bases). Trimming removed 4 bases from V and 4 bases from J, with 18 bases in between. Per the germline V gene, CDR1 is SGHNT and CDR2 is YYREEE (reference sequence). This CDR3 is built from 16 residues. CDR3 region: CASSPAVSADYNEQFF. The DNA of the CDR3 is TGTGCCAGCAGCCCGGCGGTTTCAGCGGATTACAATGAGCAGTTCTTC.

In its sample, this clone was seen once. J is TRBJ1-6 and V is TRBV11-2; D remains unclear. With 3 bases removed from V and 10 bases from J, the gap between germline ends came to 4 bases. The germline CDR1 and CDR2 sequences are SGHAT and FQNNGV. The CDR3 is 11 residues long. CDR3 DNA: TGTGCCAGCAGCTTGGCCTCACCCCTCCACTTT. This encodes CASSLASPLHF.

The DNA of the CDR3 is TGTGCCAGCAGCTTAGGACAGGGGCGAAACTACGAGCAGTACTTC. This sequence encodes CASSLGQGRNYEQYF. This chain uses TRBV7-8 with TRBJ2-7; 8 positions agree with TRBD1. In germline, CDR1 is SGHVS, CDR2 FQNEAQ. The ends lost 1 base at V and 3 bases at J; junction bases unmatched: 5. The CDR3 extends over 15 amino acids.

The genes are TRBV7-2 and TRBJ1-1, with D possibly TRBD1 on 5 matching bases. CDR1 and CDR2 from the germline V gene are SGHTA and FQGNSA. V was cut by 5 bases and J by 0 bases, with 10 bases left in between. This CDR3 region has 14 residues. The CDR3 spells CASSAQGLNTEAFF. DNA of the CDR3: TGTGCCAGCAGCGCCCAGGGATTGAACACTGAAGCTTTCTTT. The full variable domain, with the rest looked up from reference TRBV7-2 and TRBJ1-1, is GAGVSQSPSNKVTEKGKDVELRCDPISGHTALYWYRQSLGQGLEFLIYFQGNSAPDKSGLPSDRFSAERTGGSVSTLTIQRTQQEDSAVYLCASSAQGLNTEAFFGQGTRLTVV.

This clone showed up just once. The rearrangement links TRBV5-1 to TRBJ2-5, with D tentatively TRBD1 (6 bases). This CDR3 spans 15 amino acids. V lost 4 bases, J lost 5 bases, and 18 bases lay in between. Germline values: CDR1 SGHRS, CDR2 YFSETQ. The CDR3 DNA reads as TGCGCCAGCAGCGCCCATGGGGGCTGGGGGGAGACCCAGTACTTC. Translation gives CASSAHGGWGETQYF.

The chain uses TRBV28 and TRBJ2-2, with 7 bases lining up with TRBD1. Germline CDR1 reads MDHEN; CDR2 reads SYDVKM. V shed 8 bases and J 4 bases; nucleotides not matched to a gene: 22. The CDR3 length is 19 residues. Here the CDR3 DNA reads TGTGCCAGCTGCTCCATTACGGGACAGAGTCCGACCCCCACCGGGGAGCTGTTTTTT. This codes for CASCSITGQSPTPTGELFF.

This CDR3 is CASSLDGGNEQFF. Here the CDR3 DNA reads TGTGCCAGCAGCTTGGACGGGGGAAATGAGCAGTTCTTC. This chain joins TRBV5-4 and TRBJ2-1, with D possibly TRBD2 on 6 matching bases. The CDR3 sequence is 13 residues long. In germline, CDR1 is SGHNT, CDR2 YYREEE (reference sequence). V lost 0 bases to trimming and J lost 7 bases, with 8 bases between them.

The rearrangement links TRBV5-1 to TRBJ1-6; 9 nucleotides align to TRBD1. V lost 4 bases and J lost 6; bases outside the gene matches: 11. CDR1 is SGHRS, CDR2 YFSETQ, per germline. The CDR3 spans 17 residues. The CDR3 DNA reads as TGCGCCAGCAGCGCCAGAGAACAGGGGGCCGGTAATTCACCCCTCCACTTT. Its protein product is CASSAREQGAGNSPLHF.

This clone was detected only a few times. The V and J genes are TRBV7-2 and TRBJ2-3; 14 bases agree with TRBD2. V was clipped by 4 bases and J by 4 bases; unmatched bases: 7. The CDR3 covers 17 residues. CDR1 is SGHTA and CDR2 is FQGNSA in the germline V gene. The CDR3 coding sequence is TGTGCCAGCAGCTCGGGACTAGCGGGAGTATCAGCAGATACGCAGTATTTT. Its protein is CASSSGLAGVSADTQYF.

The chain employs TRBV29-1 and TRBJ2-2; 14 bases align to TRBD2. The CDR3 covers 14 residues. The trim removed 5 bases at V and 7 bases at J, leaving 3 bases unmatched. Germline V gene sequence: CDR1 SQVTM, CDR2 ANQGSEA. CDR3 sequence: CSVRGLAGDGELFF. CDR3 bases: TGCAGCGTTAGGGGACTAGCGGGGGACGGGGAGCTGTTTTTT.

Notes on this clone: The junction does not match germline at one end; this may be a read error. The same CDR3 also results from other DNA sequences found in this sample. The V gene is TRBV5-1, the J gene TRBJ1-1, with no clear D. Germline V lookup: CDR1 SGHRS, CDR2 YFSETQ. CDR3 length: 13 residues. The CDR3: CASSQRGVTEAFF. CDR3 sequence (DNA): TGCGCCAGCTCCCAGCGGGGAGTCACTGAAGCCTTCTTT.

V and J are TRBV19 and TRBJ1-2; 7 bases match TRBD1. CDR1 and CDR2 (germline): LNHDA, SQIVND (reference sequence). CDR3 length equals 13 residues. Trimming took 7 bases from V and 4 from J; bases not matched to a gene: 6. The CDR3 DNA reads TGTGCCAGTAACCCACAGGGGCTCTATGGCTACACCTTC. The encoded protein is CASNPQGLYGYTF.

The CDR3 DNA sequence: TGTGCCAGCAGCTTAGGGACTAGCGGGGATAGCACAGATACGCAGTATTTT. As protein: CASSLGTSGDSTDTQYF. This chain connects TRBV7-6 to TRBJ2-3, with TRBD2 matching 12 bases. This CDR3 is built from 17 residues. The germline gives CDR1 SGHVS, CDR2 FNYEAQ. V shed 1 base and J 0 bases; nucleotides not matched to a gene: 2.

The V call is TRBV25-1, the J call TRBJ2-7; a weak D match, TRBD2 (6 bases). This CDR3 comprises 16 residues. Germline lookup yields CDR1 MGHDK and CDR2 SYGVNS. The V gene lost 5 bases and the J gene lost 5 bases, with 22 bases spanning the gap. The CDR3 loop reads CASSKTSGLGGNEQYF. The CDR3 DNA follows: TGTGCCAGCAGTAAAACTTCAGGGTTGGGCGGGAACGAGCAGTACTTC.

This clone was counted a few times. J is TRBJ2-3 and V is TRBV5-1; 8 bases line up with TRBD1. The V segment lost 4 bases and the J segment 3 bases; nucleotides outside the gene matches: 7. The germline CDR1 and CDR2 sequences are SGHRS and YFSETQ. This CDR3 region has 15 residues. The CDR3 here is CASSPTGQGTDTQYF. In DNA form, the CDR3 reads TGCGCCAGCAGCCCCACTGGACAGGGAACAGATACGCAGTATTTT.

The chain employs TRBV2 and TRBJ1-6; 7 nucleotides align to TRBD1. V trimming: 10 bases; J trimming: 9 bases; junction bases outside the gene matches: 9. CDR1 and CDR2 from the germline V gene are SNHLY and FYNNEI. The CDR3 spans 13 residues. The CDR3 loop reads CATRGGNGSPLHF. In DNA form, the CDR3 reads TGTGCCACCAGGGGGGGTAATGGTTCACCCCTCCACTTT. Full variable domain (remainder filled in from reference TRBV2 and TRBJ1-6): EPEVTQTPSHQVTQMGQEVILRCVPISNHLYFYWYRQILGQKVEFLVSFYNNEISEKSEIFDDQFSVERPDGSNFTLKIRSTKLEDSAMYFCATRGGNGSPLHFGNGTRLTVT.

The chain is built from TRBV5-6 and TRBJ2-7; 7 nucleotides align to TRBD2. Germline CDR1 reads SGHDT; CDR2 reads YYEEEE. With V trimmed by 2 bases and J by 1 base, 6 bases remained unmatched. The CDR3 length is 15 residues. The DNA for the CDR3 is TGTGCCAGCAGCTTTCGGGGGGTAACTTCCTACGAGCAGTACTTC. Translated, it gives CASSFRGVTSYEQYF.